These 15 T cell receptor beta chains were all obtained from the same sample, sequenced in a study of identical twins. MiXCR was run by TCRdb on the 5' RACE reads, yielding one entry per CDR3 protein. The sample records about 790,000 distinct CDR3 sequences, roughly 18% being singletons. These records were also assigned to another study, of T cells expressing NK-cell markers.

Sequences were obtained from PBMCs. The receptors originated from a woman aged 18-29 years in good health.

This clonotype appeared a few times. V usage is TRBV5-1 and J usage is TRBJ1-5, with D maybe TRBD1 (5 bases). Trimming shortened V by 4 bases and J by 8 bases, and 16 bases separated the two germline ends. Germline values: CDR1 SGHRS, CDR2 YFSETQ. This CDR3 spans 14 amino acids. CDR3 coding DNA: TGCGCCAGCAGCCCCGTGGGGGGTACGGAGCCCCAGCATTTT. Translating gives CASSPVGGTEPQHF.

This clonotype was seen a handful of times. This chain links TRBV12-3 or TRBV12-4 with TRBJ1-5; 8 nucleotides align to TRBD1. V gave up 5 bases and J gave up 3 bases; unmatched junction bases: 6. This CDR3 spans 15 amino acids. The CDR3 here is CASSQGAGPNQPQHF. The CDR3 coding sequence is TGTGCCAGCAGTCAGGGGGCCGGTCCCAATCAGCCCCAGCATTTT.

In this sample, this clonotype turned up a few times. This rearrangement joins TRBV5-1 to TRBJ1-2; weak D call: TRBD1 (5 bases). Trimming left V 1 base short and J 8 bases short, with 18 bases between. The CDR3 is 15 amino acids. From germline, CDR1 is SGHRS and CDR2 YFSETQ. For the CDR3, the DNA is TGCGCCAGCAGCTTGTATGGGACCTCCATCGGCGGCTACACCTTC. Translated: CASSLYGTSIGGYTF.

CDR3 DNA: TGTGCCACCAGTGATGGCAGAGGTTTAGACTCCGGGGAGCTGTTTTTT. Translation gives CATSDGRGLDSGELFF. V gene TRBV24-1 combines with J gene TRBJ2-2; D not resolved. The germline V gene has CDR1 KGHDR and CDR2 SFDVKD. This CDR3 is 16 amino acids long. V dropped 3 bases and J dropped 6 bases, with 16 bases sitting between them.

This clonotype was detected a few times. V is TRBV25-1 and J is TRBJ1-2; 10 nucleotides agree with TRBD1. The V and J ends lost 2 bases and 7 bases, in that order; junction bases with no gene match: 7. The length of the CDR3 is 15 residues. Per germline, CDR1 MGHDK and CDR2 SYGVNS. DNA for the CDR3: TGTGCCAGCAGTGAAGGGGGACAGGGGCATAGTGGCTACACCTTC. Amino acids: CASSEGGQGHSGYTF.

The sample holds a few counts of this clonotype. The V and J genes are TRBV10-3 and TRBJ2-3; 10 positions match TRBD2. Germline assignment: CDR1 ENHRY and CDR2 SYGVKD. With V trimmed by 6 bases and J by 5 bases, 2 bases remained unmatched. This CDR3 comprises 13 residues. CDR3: CAIRSGGVDTQYF. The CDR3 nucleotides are TGTGCCATCAGAAGCGGGGGGGTAGATACGCAGTATTTT.

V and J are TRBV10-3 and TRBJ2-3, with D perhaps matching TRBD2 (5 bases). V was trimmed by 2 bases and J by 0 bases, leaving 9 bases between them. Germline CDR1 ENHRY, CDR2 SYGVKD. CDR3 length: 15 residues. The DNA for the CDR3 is TGTGCCATCAGTGAGATAGCGACTAGCACAGATACGCAGTATTTT. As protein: CAISEIATSTDTQYF.

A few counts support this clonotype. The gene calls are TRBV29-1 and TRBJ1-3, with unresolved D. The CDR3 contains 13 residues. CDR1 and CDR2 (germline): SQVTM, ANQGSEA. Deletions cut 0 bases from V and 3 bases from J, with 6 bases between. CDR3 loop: CSVEEEIGNTIYF. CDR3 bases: TGCAGCGTTGAAGAAGAGATTGGAAACACCATATATTTT.

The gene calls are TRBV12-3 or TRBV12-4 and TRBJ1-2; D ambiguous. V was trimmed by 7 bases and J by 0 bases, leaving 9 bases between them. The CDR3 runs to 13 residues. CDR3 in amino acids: CASTWSANYGYTF. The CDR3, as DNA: TGTGCCAGCACCTGGTCAGCTAACTATGGCTACACCTTC.

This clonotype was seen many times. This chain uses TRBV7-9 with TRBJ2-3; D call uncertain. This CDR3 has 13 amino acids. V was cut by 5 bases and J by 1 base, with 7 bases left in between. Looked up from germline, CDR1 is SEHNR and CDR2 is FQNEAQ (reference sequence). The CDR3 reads CASSRMGTDTQYF. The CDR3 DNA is TGTGCCAGCAGCCGTATGGGCACAGATACGCAGTATTTT.

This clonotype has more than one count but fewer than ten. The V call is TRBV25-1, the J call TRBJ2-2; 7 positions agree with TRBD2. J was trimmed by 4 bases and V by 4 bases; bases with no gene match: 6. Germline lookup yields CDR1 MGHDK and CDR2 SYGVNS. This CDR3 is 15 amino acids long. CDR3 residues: CASSGLAEFTGELFF. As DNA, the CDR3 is TGTGCCAGCAGTGGGCTAGCGGAATTCACCGGGGAGCTGTTTTTT.

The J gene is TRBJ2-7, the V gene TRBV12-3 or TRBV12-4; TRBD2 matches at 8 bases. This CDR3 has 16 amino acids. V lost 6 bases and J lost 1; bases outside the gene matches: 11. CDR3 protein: CASSSPRTSLSYEQYF. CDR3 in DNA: TGTGCCAGCAGCTCCCCCAGGACTAGCCTTTCCTACGAGCAGTACTTC.

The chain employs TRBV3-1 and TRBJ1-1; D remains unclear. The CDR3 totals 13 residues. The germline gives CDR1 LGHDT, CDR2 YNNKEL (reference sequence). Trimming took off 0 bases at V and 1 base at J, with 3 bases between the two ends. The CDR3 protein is CASSQDPNTEAFF. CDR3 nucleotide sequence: TGTGCCAGCAGCCAAGATCCGAACACTGAAGCTTTCTTT.

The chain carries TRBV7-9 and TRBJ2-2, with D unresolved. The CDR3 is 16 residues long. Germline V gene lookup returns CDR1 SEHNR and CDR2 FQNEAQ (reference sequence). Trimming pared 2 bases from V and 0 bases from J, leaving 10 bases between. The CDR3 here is CASSLSRIANTGELFF. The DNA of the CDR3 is TGTGCCAGCAGCTTATCCAGGATAGCGAACACCGGGGAGCTGTTTTTT.

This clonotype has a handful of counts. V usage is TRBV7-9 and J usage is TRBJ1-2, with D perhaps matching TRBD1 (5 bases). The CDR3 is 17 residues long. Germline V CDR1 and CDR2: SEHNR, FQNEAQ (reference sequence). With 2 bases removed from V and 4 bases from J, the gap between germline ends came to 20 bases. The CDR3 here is CASSLSTDSPQIYGYTF. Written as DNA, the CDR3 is TGTGCCAGCAGCTTATCTACCGACAGCCCCCAAATCTATGGCTACACCTTC.